Shown below are 26 T cell receptor beta chains from a single sample sequenced in a study of T cell responses to AZD1222 COVID-19 vaccine. TCRdb's copy holds only in-frame clones and misses some; the assay was immunoSEQ multiplex PCR. Seen here are over 100,000 clones, around nine tenths observed once, and the top ten hold approximately 1.6%. Sequences were derived from peripheral blood, sampled on day 0 of AZD1222 vaccination. All receptors derive from an adult in good health.

This clone has just one count. The CDR3 here is CASSIDGAGANVLTF. As DNA, the CDR3 is TGTGCCAGCAGCATCGATGGAGCTGGGGCCAACGTCCTGACTTTC. This chain joins TRBV9 and TRBJ2-6, with D uncertain. Trimming removed 4 bases at V and 2 bases at J, with 10 bases between. Per germline, CDR1 SGDLS and CDR2 YYNGEE. The CDR3 runs to 15 residues.

The chain carries TRBV29-1 and TRBJ2-3, with D perhaps matching TRBD1 or TRBD2 (5 bases each). V lost 3 bases to trimming and J lost 1 base, with 8 bases between them. The germline gives CDR1 SQVTM, CDR2 ANQGSEA. There are 13 residues in the CDR3. The CDR3: CSVDGGRTDTQYF. In DNA, the CDR3 is TGCAGCGTTGATGGGGGACGCACAGATACGCAGTATTTT.

V is TRBV25-1 and J is TRBJ1-5; possibly TRBD1 for D (5 bases). This CDR3 spans 14 amino acids. V was clipped by 6 bases and J by 1 base, with 10 bases between them. The germline V gene has CDR1 MGHDK and CDR2 SYGVNS. The CDR3 coding sequence is TGTGCCAGCAGCCAGGGCTTAAGCAATCAGCCCCAGCATTTT. Protein: CASSQGLSNQPQHF.

The rearrangement uses TRBV5-1 and TRBJ2-7; D is possibly TRBD1 (6 bases). The germline CDR1 and CDR2 sequences are SGHRS and YFSETQ. CDR3 length equals 14 residues. V was pared by 3 bases and J by 2 bases, with 12 bases between. The CDR3 is CASSSGHNTYEQYF. For the CDR3, the DNA is TGCGCCAGCAGCTCGGGACACAACACCTACGAGCAGTACTTC.

The CDR3 is CASSLAPRGSSTPNNQPQHF. The CDR3 region has the DNA TGTGCCAGCAGCTTGGCACCGAGGGGCAGCTCCACACCGAACAATCAGCCCCAGCATTTT. This chain joins TRBV5-4 and TRBJ1-5, with D maybe TRBD1 (5 bases). The germline V and J ends were trimmed by 0 bases and 3 bases, with 25 bases remaining between them. The length of the CDR3 is 20 residues. Germline CDR1 reads SGHNT; CDR2 reads YYREEE (reference sequence).

This chain links TRBV18 with TRBJ2-3; possible D gene TRBD1, 6 bases. This CDR3 contains 15 residues. CDR1 KGHSH and CDR2 LQKENI come from the germline V gene. V lost 2 bases and J lost 6, with 15 bases in between. For the CDR3, the DNA is TGTGCCAGCTCACCAGAGACCCCAGGGGCGGATACGCAGTATTTT. Protein product: CASSPETPGADTQYF.

The chain has TRBV7-2 and TRBJ1-5; D not certain. Germline-derived CDR1 and CDR2 are SGHTA and FQGNSA. This CDR3 contains 14 residues. V lost 1 base and J 11 bases, leaving 15 bases between the germline ends. CDR3 protein: CASSLGPQREAQHF. Written as DNA, the CDR3 is TGTGCCAGCAGCTTAGGGCCCCAGCGGGAGGCCCAGCATTTT. Variable domain in full (rest from reference TRBV7-2 and TRBJ1-5): GAGVSQSPSNKVTEKGKDVELRCDPISGHTALYWYRQSLGQGLEFLIYFQGNSAPDKSGLPSDRFSAERTGGSVSTLTIQRTQQEDSAVYLCASSLGPQREAQHFGDGTRLSIL.

The chain links TRBV3-1 (or the pseudogene TRBV3-2) to TRBJ1-2; D is undetermined. V was pared by 0 bases and J by 5 bases, with 13 bases between. Germline V lookup: CDR1 LGHDT, CDR2 YNNKEL (reference sequence). The length of the CDR3 is 15 residues. CDR3 nucleotide sequence: TGTGCCAGCAGCCAAGATCCGTTCGCGGGTTATGGCTACACCTTC. Amino acid sequence: CASSQDPFAGYGYTF.

J is TRBJ1-1 and V is TRBV5-4, with D possibly matching TRBD1 (6 bases). The CDR3 is made up of 15 amino acids. V lost 0 bases and J 3 bases, leaving 12 bases between the germline ends. The germline CDR1 and CDR2 sequences are SGHNT and YYREEE (reference sequence). The CDR3: CASSLAAGADTEAFF. CDR3 sequence (DNA): TGTGCCAGCAGCTTGGCCGCGGGGGCTGACACTGAAGCTTTCTTT. Filled out from reference TRBV5-4 and TRBJ1-1, the complete variable domain reads ETGVTQSPTHLIKTRGQQVTLRCSSQSGHNTVSWYQQALGQGPQFIFQYYREEENGRGNFPPRFSGLQFPNYSSELNVNALELDDSALYLCASSLAAGADTEAFFGQGTRLTVV.

This clone occurred once. This sequence joins TRBV28 and TRBJ1-1, with D possibly being TRBD1 (5 bases). CDR3 length: 15 residues. Germline CDR1 is MDHEN and CDR2 is SYDVKM. The V end was cut by 5 bases, the J end by 5 bases, with 18 bases between. The CDR3 nucleotides read TGTGCCAGCAGTGGGGACTACGGTACCCGGACTGAAGCTTTCTTT. Amino acids: CASSGDYGTRTEAFF.

This chain uses TRBV6-1 with TRBJ2-5; the match to TRBD2 covers 8 bases. V shed 1 base and J 4 bases; nucleotides not matched to a gene: 11. The CDR3 runs 17 residues. Germline CDR1 reads MNHNS; CDR2 reads SASEGT. Here the CDR3 reads CASSEEPPGRAGETQYF. The CDR3 coding sequence is TGTGCCAGCAGTGAAGAGCCCCCCGGGAGGGCGGGAGAGACCCAGTACTTC.

The chain uses TRBV5-6 and TRBJ1-4; 8 nucleotides agree with TRBD1. The CDR3 loop spans 18 amino acids. Germline V gene sequence: CDR1 SGHDT, CDR2 YYEEEE. With V trimmed by 0 bases and J by 3 bases, 10 bases remained unmatched. In DNA, the CDR3 is TGTGCCAGCAGCTTGGTGTTGGATTACAGGGGGTCTAATGAAAAACTGTTTTTT. Residues: CASSLVLDYRGSNEKLFF.

The chain carries TRBV18 and TRBJ2-3; no reliable D call. The CDR3 contains 15 residues. Trimming removed 1 base from V and 0 bases from J, with 8 bases in between. Germline V gene sequence: CDR1 KGHSH, CDR2 LQKENI. The CDR3 region has the DNA TGTGCCAGCTCACCACAGACCGCTAGCACAGATACGCAGTATTTT. Protein: CASSPQTASTDTQYF.

The rearrangement joins TRBV28 to TRBJ2-7; 10 bases are shared with TRBD1. The CDR3 length is 17 residues. Germline-derived CDR1 and CDR2 are MDHEN and SYDVKM. J lost 2 bases, V lost 5 bases, and 12 bases had no gene match. The DNA for the CDR3 is TGTGCCAGCAGTAGAGTTCTAATCGGGACAGGGGCCTACGAGCAGTACTTC. Translation: CASSRVLIGTGAYEQYF.

This rearrangement joins TRBV30 to TRBJ1-5, with no clear D. Trimming took off 0 bases at V and 0 bases at J, with 9 bases between the two ends. In germline, CDR1 is GTSNPN, CDR2 SVGIG (reference sequence). The CDR3 length is 15 residues. In DNA form, the CDR3 reads TGTGCCTGGAGTGTAAGAAGAAATAGCAATCAGCCCCAGCATTTT. Translating gives CAWSVRRNSNQPQHF.

V usage is TRBV5-4 and J usage is TRBJ2-2; perhaps TRBD2 as D (6 bases). The length of the CDR3 is 14 residues. Deletions cut 2 bases from V and 4 bases from J, with 9 bases between. CDR1 and CDR2 (germline): SGHNT, YYREEE (reference sequence). The CDR3 DNA reads as TGTGCCAGCAGCTTCGGGGGTGGCACCGGGGAGCTGTTTTTT. This gives the protein CASSFGGGTGELFF.

This clone was counted a single time. This chain links TRBV18 with TRBJ1-2; TRBD1 aligns across 8 bases. The CDR3 contains 14 residues. J was trimmed by 2 bases and V by 3 bases; bases with no gene match: 2. CDR1 is KGHSH, CDR2 LQKENI, per germline. CDR3 sequence reads: CASSPRQGNYGYTF. CDR3 bases: TGTGCCAGCTCACCGCGACAGGGGAACTATGGCTACACCTTC. Full variable domain (rest looked up from reference TRBV18 and TRBJ1-2): NAGVMQNPRHLVRRRGQEARLRCSPMKGHSHVYWYRQLPEEGLKFMVYLQKENIIDESGMPKERFSAEFPKEGPSILRIQQVVRGDSAAYFCASSPRQGNYGYTFGSGTRLTVV.

This clone was seen a single time. The chain recombines TRBV7-9 with TRBJ2-5, with D unclear. CDR1 is SEHNR, CDR2 FQNEAQ, per germline (reference sequence). V lost 4 bases, J lost 4 bases, and 19 bases lay in between. The CDR3 has 16 residues. CDR3 in amino acids: CASSYPPLPTLETQYF. In nucleotides, the CDR3 is TGTGCCAGCAGCTATCCCCCGCTTCCCACGCTAGAGACCCAGTACTTC.

This chain connects TRBV7-8 to TRBJ1-6; D unresolved. Germline CDR1 is SGHVS and CDR2 is FQNEAQ. The CDR3 extends over 16 amino acids. Trimming left V 2 bases short and J 0 bases short, with 8 bases between. The CDR3 loop is CASSLREPSYNSPLHF. Written as DNA, the CDR3 is TGTGCCAGCAGCTTAAGGGAGCCCTCCTATAATTCACCCCTCCACTTT.

This chain links TRBV27 with TRBJ1-2, with 9 positions matching TRBD1. The V and J ends lost 6 bases and 4 bases, in that order; junction bases with no gene match: 12. This CDR3 comprises 16 residues. From germline, CDR1 is MNHEY and CDR2 SMNVEV (reference sequence). CDR3 DNA sequence: TGTGCCAGCAGCCAGCCCACAGGGGGCGCAATCTATGGCTACACCTTC. Translated, it gives CASSQPTGGAIYGYTF.

The chain employs TRBV24-1 and TRBJ1-5; 7 bases fit TRBD1. Looked up from germline, CDR1 is KGHDR and CDR2 is SFDVKD. Trimming at V came to 4 bases and at J to 2 bases, leaving 1 base not matched to a gene. This CDR3 comprises 14 residues. The CDR3 DNA reads as TGTGCCACCAGTGAAGGACAGGGCAATCAGCCCCAGCATTTT. As protein: CATSEGQGNQPQHF.

This clone occurred once. Written as DNA, the CDR3 is TGCAGCGTTGAATTGACGAACACTGAAGCTTTCTTT. This encodes CSVELTNTEAFF. The chain uses TRBV29-1 and TRBJ1-1; D remains ambiguous. Trimming left V 2 bases short and J 1 base short, with 5 bases between. In germline, CDR1 is SQVTM, CDR2 ANQGSEA. This CDR3 comprises 12 residues.

V gene TRBV7-2 combines with J gene TRBJ1-5; D may be TRBD1 (5 bases). Looked up from germline, CDR1 is SGHTA and CDR2 is FQGNSA. Trimming left V 1 base short and J 0 bases short, with 7 bases between. The CDR3 is 15 residues long. CDR3 nucleotide sequence: TGTGCCAGCAGCTTAGGACAGCTTAGCAATCAGCCCCAGCATTTT. Translating gives CASSLGQLSNQPQHF. Looking up the rest from reference TRBV7-2 and TRBJ1-5 gives the full variable domain: GAGVSQSPSNKVTEKGKDVELRCDPISGHTALYWYRQSLGQGLEFLIYFQGNSAPDKSGLPSDRFSAERTGGSVSTLTIQRTQQEDSAVYLCASSLGQLSNQPQHFGDGTRLSIL.

The chain is built from TRBV5-4 and TRBJ1-1; D call uncertain. Between the trimmed V and J ends, which lost 0 bases and 5 bases, there was a span of 5 bases. CDR3 length: 12 residues. Germline CDR1 and CDR2: SGHNT and YYREEE (reference sequence). CDR3 nucleotide sequence: TGTGCCAGCAGCTTGGCACGGACTGAAGCTTTCTTT. This encodes CASSLARTEAFF.

The chain carries TRBV6-4 and TRBJ2-2; D is undetermined. From germline, CDR1 is MRHNA and CDR2 SNTAGT. CDR3 length: 13 residues. Deletions cut 3 bases from V and 5 bases from J, with 7 bases between. In DNA, the CDR3 is TGTGCCAGCAGTGAGGAGTGGACCGGGGAGCTGTTTTTT. Translated, it gives CASSEEWTGELFF.

This sequence joins TRBV29-1 and TRBJ2-7; D may match TRBD1 or TRBD2 (6 bases each). Per germline, CDR1 SQVTM and CDR2 ANQGSEA. V was pared by 6 bases and J by 7 bases, with 19 bases between. The CDR3 contains 13 residues. CDR3 residues: CSVIQGRGLEQYF. The CDR3 region has the DNA TGCAGCGTCATACAGGGTCGGGGGCTGGAGCAGTACTTC.